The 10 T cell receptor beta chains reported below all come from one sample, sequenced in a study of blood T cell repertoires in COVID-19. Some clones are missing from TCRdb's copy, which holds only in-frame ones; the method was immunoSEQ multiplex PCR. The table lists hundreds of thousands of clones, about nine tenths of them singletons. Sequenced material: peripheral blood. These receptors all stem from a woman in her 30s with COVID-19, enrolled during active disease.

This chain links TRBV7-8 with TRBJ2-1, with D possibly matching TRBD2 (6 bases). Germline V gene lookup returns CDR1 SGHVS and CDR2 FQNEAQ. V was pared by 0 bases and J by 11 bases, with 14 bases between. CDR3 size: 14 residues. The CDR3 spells CASSLARSGTQQFF. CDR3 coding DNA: TGTGCCAGCAGCTTAGCTAGATCCGGGACTCAGCAGTTCTTC.

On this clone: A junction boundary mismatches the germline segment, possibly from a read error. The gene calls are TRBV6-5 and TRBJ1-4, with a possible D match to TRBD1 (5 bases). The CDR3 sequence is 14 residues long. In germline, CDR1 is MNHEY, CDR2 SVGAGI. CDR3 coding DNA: TGTGCCGGCAGTTACCGACAGTCTAATGAAAAACTGTTTTTT. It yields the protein CAGSYRQSNEKLFF.

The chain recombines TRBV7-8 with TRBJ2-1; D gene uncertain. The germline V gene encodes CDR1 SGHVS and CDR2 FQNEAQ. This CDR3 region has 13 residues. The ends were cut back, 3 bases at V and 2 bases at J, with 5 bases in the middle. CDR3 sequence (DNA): TGTGCCAGCAGCTTTCGGGCCTACAATGAGCAGTTCTTC. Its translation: CASSFRAYNEQFF.

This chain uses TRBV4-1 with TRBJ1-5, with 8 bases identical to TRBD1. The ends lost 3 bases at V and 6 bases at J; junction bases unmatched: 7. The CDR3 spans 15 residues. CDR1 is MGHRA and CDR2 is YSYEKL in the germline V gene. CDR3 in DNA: TGCGCCAGCAGCCATTCACAGGGGGTAGTTCAGCCCCAGCATTTT. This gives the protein CASSHSQGVVQPQHF.

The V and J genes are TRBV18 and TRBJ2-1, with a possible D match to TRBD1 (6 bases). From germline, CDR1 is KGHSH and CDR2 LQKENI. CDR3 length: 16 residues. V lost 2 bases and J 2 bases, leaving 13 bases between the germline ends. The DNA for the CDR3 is TGTGCCAGCTCACCATATTCGGCAGGGGCCTACAATGAGCAGTTCTTC. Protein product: CASSPYSAGAYNEQFF.

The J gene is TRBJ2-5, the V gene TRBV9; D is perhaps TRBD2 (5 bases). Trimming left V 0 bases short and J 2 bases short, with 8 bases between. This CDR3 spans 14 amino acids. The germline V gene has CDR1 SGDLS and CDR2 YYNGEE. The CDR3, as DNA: TGTGCCAGCAGCGTAGGAGGGATGCAAGAGACCCAGTACTTC. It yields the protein CASSVGGMQETQYF.

CDR3 DNA sequence: TGCGCCAGCAGCTTTGGCAATAGCGGGCCAGATACGCAGTATTTT. This codes for CASSFGNSGPDTQYF. The chain combines TRBV5-1 with TRBJ2-3; 7 bases are a match to TRBD2. The CDR3 length is 15 residues. Losses at the gene ends were 2 bases for V and 4 bases for J; bases not matched to a gene: 7. Germline lookup yields CDR1 SGHRS and CDR2 YFSETQ.

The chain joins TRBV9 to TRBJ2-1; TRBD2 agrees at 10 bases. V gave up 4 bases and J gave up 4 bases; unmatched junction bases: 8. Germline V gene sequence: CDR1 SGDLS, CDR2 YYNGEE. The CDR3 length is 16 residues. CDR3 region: CASSLLRTSGYNEQFF. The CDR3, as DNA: TGTGCCAGCAGCCTCCTTAGGACTAGCGGTTACAATGAGCAGTTCTTC.

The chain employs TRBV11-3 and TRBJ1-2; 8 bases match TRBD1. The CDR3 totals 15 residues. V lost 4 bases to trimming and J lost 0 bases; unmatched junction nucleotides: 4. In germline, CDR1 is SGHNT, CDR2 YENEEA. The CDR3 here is CASSYRQGPNYGYTF. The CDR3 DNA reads TGTGCCAGCAGCTACCGACAGGGGCCTAACTATGGCTACACCTTC.

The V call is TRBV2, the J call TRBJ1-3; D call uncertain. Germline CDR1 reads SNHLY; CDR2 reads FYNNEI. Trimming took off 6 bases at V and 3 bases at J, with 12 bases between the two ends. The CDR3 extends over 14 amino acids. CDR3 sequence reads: CASSPEVLGNTIYF. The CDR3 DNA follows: TGTGCCAGCAGCCCGGAGGTCCTTGGAAACACCATATATTTT.